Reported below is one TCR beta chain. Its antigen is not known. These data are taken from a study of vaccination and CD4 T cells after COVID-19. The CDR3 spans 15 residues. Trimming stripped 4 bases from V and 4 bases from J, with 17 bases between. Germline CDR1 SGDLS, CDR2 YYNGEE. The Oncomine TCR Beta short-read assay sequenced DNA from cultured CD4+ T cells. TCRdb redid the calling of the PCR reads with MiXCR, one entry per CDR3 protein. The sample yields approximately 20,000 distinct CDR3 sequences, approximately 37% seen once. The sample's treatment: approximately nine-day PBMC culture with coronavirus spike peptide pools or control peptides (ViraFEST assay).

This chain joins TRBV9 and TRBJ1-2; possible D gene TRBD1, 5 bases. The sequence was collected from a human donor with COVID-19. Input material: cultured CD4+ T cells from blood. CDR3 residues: CASSPEEGLGYGYTF. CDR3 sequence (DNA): TGTGCCAGCAGCCCCGAGGAGGGGTTAGGCTATGGCTACACCTTC.